This T cell receptor beta chain emerged from a study of blood T cell repertoires in COVID-19. Study-wide background: Both acute and convalescent COVID-19 samples were obtained from the United States, Italy and Spain.

As originally analysed: The assay estimated nucleated cells by amplifying reference gene primers. Data came from immunoSEQ multiplex PCR; TCRdb stores just in-frame clones and leaves some out. That table is the source of V, J and clone size, and D and trimming were worked out from the DNA. The sample records 330,000 or so clones, about nine tenths being singletons. Seattle's enrolled individuals joined amid active infection and were then monitored longitudinally. The CDR3 has 13 amino acids. Trimming stripped 6 bases from V and 2 bases from J, with 10 bases between. Per germline, CDR1 ENHRY and CDR2 SYGVKD.

The sequenced sample was peripheral blood. The receptor was isolated from a man aged 30 to 39 with COVID-19, enrolled during active disease. This chain uses TRBV10-3 with TRBJ1-1, with D maybe TRBD1 (6 bases). CDR3 loop: CAISSQGNTEAFF. Written as DNA, the CDR3 is TGTGCCATCAGCTCACAGGGAAACACTGAAGCTTTCTTT.